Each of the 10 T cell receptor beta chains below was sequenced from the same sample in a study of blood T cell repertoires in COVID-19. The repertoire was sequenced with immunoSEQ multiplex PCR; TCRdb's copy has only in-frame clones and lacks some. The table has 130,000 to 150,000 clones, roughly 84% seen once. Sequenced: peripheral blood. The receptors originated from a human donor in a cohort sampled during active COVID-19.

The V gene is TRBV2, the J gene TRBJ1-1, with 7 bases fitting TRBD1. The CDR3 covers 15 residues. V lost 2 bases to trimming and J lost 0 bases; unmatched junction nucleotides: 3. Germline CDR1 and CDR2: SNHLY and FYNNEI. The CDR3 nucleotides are TGTGCCAGCAGTGAATGGGGACAGTTGAACACTGAAGCTTTCTTT. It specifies CASSEWGQLNTEAFF. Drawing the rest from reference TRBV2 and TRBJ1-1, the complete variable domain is EPEVTQTPSHQVTQMGQEVILRCVPISNHLYFYWYRQILGQKVEFLVSFYNNEISEKSEIFDDQFSVERPDGSNFTLKIRSTKLEDSAMYFCASSEWGQLNTEAFFGQGTRLTVV.

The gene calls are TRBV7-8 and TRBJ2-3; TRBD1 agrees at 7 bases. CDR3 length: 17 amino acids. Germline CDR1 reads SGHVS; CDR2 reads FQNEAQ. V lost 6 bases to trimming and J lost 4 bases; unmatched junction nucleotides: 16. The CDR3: CASSKTTGSFSADTQYF. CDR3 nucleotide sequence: TGTGCCAGCAGTAAAACGACAGGGTCTTTTAGCGCAGATACGCAGTATTTT.

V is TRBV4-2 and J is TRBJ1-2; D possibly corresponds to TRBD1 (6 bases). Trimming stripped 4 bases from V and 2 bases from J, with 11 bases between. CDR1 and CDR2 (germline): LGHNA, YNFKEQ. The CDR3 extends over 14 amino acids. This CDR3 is CASSPSQGNYGYTF. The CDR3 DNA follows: TGTGCCAGCAGCCCTTCGCAGGGGAACTATGGCTACACCTTC.

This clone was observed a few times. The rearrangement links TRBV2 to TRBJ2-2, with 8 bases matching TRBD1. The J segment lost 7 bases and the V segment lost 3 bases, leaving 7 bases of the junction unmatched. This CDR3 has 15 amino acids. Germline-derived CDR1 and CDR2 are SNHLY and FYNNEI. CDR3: CASSDVGQGIGELFF. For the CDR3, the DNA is TGTGCCAGCAGTGACGTTGGACAGGGTATCGGGGAGCTGTTTTTT.

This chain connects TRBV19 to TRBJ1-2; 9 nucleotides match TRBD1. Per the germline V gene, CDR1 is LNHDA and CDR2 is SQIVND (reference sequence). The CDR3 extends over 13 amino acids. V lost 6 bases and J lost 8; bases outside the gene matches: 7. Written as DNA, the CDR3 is TGTGCCAGTAGACAAACAGGGGGCAAGGGCTACACCTTC. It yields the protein CASRQTGGKGYTF.

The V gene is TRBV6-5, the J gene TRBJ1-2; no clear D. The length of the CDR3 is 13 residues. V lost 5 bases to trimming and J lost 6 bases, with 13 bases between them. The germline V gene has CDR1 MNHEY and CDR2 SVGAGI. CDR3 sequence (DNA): TGTGCCAGCAGTATGCCCTCCCGGGATGGCTACACCTTC. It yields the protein CASSMPSRDGYTF.

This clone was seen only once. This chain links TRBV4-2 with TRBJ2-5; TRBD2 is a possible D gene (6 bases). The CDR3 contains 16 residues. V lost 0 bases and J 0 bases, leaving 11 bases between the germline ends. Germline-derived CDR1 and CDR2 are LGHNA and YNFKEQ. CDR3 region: CASSQDTAGNQETQYF. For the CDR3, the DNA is TGTGCCAGCAGCCAAGATACGGCGGGGAACCAAGAGACCCAGTACTTC.

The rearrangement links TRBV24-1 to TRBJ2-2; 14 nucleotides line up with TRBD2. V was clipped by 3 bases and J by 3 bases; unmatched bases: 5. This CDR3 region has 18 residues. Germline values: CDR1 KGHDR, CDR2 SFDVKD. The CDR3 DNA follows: TGTGCCACCAGTGATGGCGGACTAGCGGGAGGCGACACCGGGGAGCTGTTTTTT. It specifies CATSDGGLAGGDTGELFF.

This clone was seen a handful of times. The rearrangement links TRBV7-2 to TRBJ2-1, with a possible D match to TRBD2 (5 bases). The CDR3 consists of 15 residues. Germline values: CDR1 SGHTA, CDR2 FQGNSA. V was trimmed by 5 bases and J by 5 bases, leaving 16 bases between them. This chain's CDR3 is CASSIVPPTNNEQFF. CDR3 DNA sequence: TGTGCCAGCAGCATCGTCCCCCCGACTAACAATGAGCAGTTCTTC.

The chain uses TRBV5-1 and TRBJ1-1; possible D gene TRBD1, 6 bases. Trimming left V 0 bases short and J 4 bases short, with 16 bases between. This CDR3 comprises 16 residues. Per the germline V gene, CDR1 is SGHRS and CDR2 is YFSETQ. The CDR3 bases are TGCGCCAGCAGCTTGGATGCCAGGGGTCGCGCCACTGAAGCTTTCTTT. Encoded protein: CASSLDARGRATEAFF.